This TCR beta chain was sequenced in a study of Graves' ophthalmopathy and Graves' hyperthyroidism. Study-level points and caveats: Most thyroid clonotypes expanded beyond 0.001 frequency were also found in blood.

Per the germline V gene, CDR1 is DFQATT and CDR2 is SNEGSKA (reference sequence). CDR3 size: 12 residues. The trim removed 0 bases at V and 6 bases at J, leaving 1 base unmatched. RNA transcripts yielded amplified TCR beta CDR3 regions. RT-PCR with HTBI primers came first, then second-round multiplex PCR. TCRdb analysed the multiplex PCR reads with MiXCR anew, one entry per CDR3 protein. The table has 620,000 or so distinct CDR3 sequences, about a fifth seen once. A remark on this clonotype: What it binds is unknown.

This TCR came from a young woman with stable Graves' hyperthyroidism. Some clones in this sample may be carry-over from other donors' samples. Sequenced sample: peripheral blood. The chain has TRBV20-1 and TRBJ2-7; 8 nucleotides agree with TRBD1. The CDR3 protein is CSARDRGREQYF. The CDR3 nucleotides read TGCAGTGCTAGAGACAGGGGGCGCGAGCAGTACTTC.